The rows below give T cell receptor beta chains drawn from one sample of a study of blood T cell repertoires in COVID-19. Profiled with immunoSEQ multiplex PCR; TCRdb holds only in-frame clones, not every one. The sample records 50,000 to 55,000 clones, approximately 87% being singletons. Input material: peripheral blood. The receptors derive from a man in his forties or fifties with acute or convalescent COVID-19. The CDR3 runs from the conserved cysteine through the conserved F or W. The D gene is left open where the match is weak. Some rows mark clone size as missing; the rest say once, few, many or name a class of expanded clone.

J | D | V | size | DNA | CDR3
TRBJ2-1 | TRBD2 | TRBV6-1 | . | TGTGCCAGCAGTGAAGGAACTAGCGGGTACAATGAGCAGTTCTTC | CASSEGTSGYNEQFF
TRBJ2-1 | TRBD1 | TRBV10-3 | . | TGTGCCATCAGTGTACAGGGGGCTTCCTACAATGAGCAGTTCTTC | CAISVQGASYNEQFF
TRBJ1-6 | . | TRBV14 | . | TGTGCCAGCAGCCAAGAGACACCGAATTCACCCCTCCACTTT | CASSQETPNSPLHF
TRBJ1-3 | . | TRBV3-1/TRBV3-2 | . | TGTGCCAGCAGCCAAGCAGGGGCTTCCTCTGGAAACACCATATATTTT | CASSQAGASSGNTIYF
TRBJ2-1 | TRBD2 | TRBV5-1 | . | TGCGCCAGCAGCTCGCTAAGGAGCGGGGGCCCAGACAATGAGCAGTTCTTC | CASSSLRSGGPDNEQFF
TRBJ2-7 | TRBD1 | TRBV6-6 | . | TGTGCCAGCAGAAACGTCCGGGACAGGGCATCCTACGAGCAGTACTTC | CASRNVRDRASYEQYF
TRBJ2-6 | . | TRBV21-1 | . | TGTGCCAGCAGCAAAGGCGGACAGCACTCTGGGGCCAACGTCCTGACTTTC | CASSKGGQHSGANVLTF
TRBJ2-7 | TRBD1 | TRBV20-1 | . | TGCAGTGCTAGTCCTCCCAGGACAGGGAGCTCCTACGAGCAGTACTTC | CSASPPRTGSSYEQYF
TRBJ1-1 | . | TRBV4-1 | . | TGCGCCAGCAGCCAAGGACAGGTTGGCACTGAAGCTTTCTTT | CASSQGQVGTEAFF
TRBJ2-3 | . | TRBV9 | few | TGTGCCAGCAGCGCCGGGGGTTGGACAGATACGCAGTATTTT | CASSAGGWTDTQYF
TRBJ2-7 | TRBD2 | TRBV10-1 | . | TGCGCCAGCCCTGGGTACGGGGACTCGCGGGTGGGGGGGTACGAGCAGTACTTC | CASPGYGDSRVGGYEQYF
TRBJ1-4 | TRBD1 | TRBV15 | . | TGTGCCACCCGACAGGGACTCACTAATGAAAAACTGTTTTTT | CATRQGLTNEKLFF
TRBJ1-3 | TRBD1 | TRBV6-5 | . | TGTGCCAGCAGCCGAACAGGGGAGCCTGGCAACACCATATATTTT | CASSRTGEPGNTIYF
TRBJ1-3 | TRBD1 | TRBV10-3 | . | TGTGCCATCAGTGACGAAGCGGACAGGTGGAACACCATATATTTT | CAISDEADRWNTIYF
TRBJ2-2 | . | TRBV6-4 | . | TGTGCCAGCAGTGTACAGCACCCGAACACCGGGGAGCTGTTTTTT | CASSVQHPNTGELFF
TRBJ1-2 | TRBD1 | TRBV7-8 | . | TGTGCCAGCAGCAAAGGGACAGGGGGCTATGGCTACACCTTC | CASSKGTGGYGYTF
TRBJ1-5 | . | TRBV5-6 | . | TGTGCCAGCAGCTTAAACACGGGAGGGCACAATCAGCCCCAGCATTTT | CASSLNTGGHNQPQHF
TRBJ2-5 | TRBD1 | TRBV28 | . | TGTGCCAGCAGTCGGACAGGGCGGGGAGAGACCCAGTACTTC | CASSRTGRGETQYF
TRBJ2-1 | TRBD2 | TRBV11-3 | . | TGTGCCAGCAGCTTACCTAGCGGGAGGGCCAACAATGAGCAGTTCTTC | CASSLPSGRANNEQFF
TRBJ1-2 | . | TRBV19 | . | TGTGCCAGTAGTATTTATCACCCAGGGTTTGGCGGCTACACCTTC | CASSIYHPGFGGYTF
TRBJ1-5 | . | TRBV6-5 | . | TGTGCCAGCAGTTACCGGGGCAATCAGCCCCAGCATTTT | CASSYRGNQPQHF
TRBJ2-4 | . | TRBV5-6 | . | TGTGCCAGCAGCCGGACAAGATTCGCCAAAAACATTCAGTACTTC | CASSRTRFAKNIQYF
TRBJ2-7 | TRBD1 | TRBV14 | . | TGTGCCAGCAGCCCCGGGACAGGGGACTACGAGCAGTACTTC | CASSPGTGDYEQYF
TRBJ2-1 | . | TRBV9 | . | TGTGCCAGCAGCGTAGTCTTAGGGGCGGCGGAGCAGTTCTTC | CASSVVLGAAEQFF
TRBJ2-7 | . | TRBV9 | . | TGTGCCAGCAGCGTAGGAACAGCCTCGACCTACGAGCAGTACTTC | CASSVGTASTYEQYF
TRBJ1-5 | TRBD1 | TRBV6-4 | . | TGTGCCAGCAGTGACGGGACAGGGGGCTCCAATCAGCCCCAGCATTTT | CASSDGTGGSNQPQHF
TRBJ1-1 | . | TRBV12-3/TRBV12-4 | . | TGTGCCAGCAGTTTGTCCCAGGACACTGAAGCTTTCTTT | CASSLSQDTEAFF
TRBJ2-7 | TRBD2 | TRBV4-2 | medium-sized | TGTGCCAGCAGCCAACTAGCGGGAGATTGGGAGCAGTACTTC | CASSQLAGDWEQYF
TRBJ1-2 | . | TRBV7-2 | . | TGTGCCAGCAGCTTAGAGTGGCAGGGTTATGGCTACACCTTC | CASSLEWQGYGYTF
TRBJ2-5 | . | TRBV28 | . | TGTGCCAGCACTGGACTACCCCAGAGGACCCAGTACTTC | CASTGLPQRTQYF
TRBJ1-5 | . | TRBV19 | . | TGTGCCAGTAGTAAGGGGGTTAGCAATCAGCCCCAGCATTTT | CASSKGVSNQPQHF
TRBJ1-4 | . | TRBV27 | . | TGTGCCAGCAGACCGGGACACAGAGAAAAACTGTTTTTT | CASRPGHREKLFF
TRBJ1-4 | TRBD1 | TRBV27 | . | TGTGCCAGCAGAAAAGACACCACCGGGACAGAGAATGAAAAACTGTTTTTT | CASRKDTTGTENEKLFF
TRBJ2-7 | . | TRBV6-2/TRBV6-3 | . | TGTGCCAGCAGTTATCCCCAGGGCCCCTACGAGCAGTACTTC | CASSYPQGPYEQYF
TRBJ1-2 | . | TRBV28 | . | TGTGCCAGCAGTTTGGCAAACACACAGAGGGATGGCTACACCTTC | CASSLANTQRDGYTF
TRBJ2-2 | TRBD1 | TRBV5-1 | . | TGCGCCAGCAGCGCCCACAGGGGGGCCGGGGAGCTGTTTTTT | CASSAHRGAGELFF
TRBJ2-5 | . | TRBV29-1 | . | TGCAGCGTTCAAGTTGGGGGGGCGTTGGGTGAGACCCAGTACTTC | CSVQVGGALGETQYF
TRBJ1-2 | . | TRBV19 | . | TGTGCCAGTAAAACCGGGACTCCAACCCCCCAATATTCTGGCTACACCTTC | CASKTGTPTPQYSGYTF
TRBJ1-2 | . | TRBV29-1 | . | TGCAGCGATGTACAGGCCTTTCCTAACTATGGCTACACCTTC | CSDVQAFPNYGYTF
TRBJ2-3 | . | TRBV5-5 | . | TGTGCCAGCAGCTTAAAGCGGAGAAGTGACGCAGATACGCAGTATTTT | CASSLKRRSDADTQYF
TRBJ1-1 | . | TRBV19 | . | TGTGCCAGTAGCCGGAGTATGAACACTGAAGCTTTCTTT | CASSRSMNTEAFF
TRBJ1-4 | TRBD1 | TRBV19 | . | TGTGCCAGTAGCCAGACAGGGAGTAATGAAAAACTGTTTTTT | CASSQTGSNEKLFF
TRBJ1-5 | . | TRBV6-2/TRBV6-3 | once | TGTGCCAGCAGTTACTTTCGCGACGGGGGCAATCAGCCCCAGCATTTT | CASSYFRDGGNQPQHF
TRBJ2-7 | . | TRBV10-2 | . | TGCGCCAGCAGTGAGGGGCAGGGCGGCTCCTACGAGCAGTACTTC | CASSEGQGGSYEQYF
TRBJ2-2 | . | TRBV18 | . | TGTGCCAGCTCACCACCGAATCCCAGGGATGACACCGGGGAGCTGTTTTTT | CASSPPNPRDDTGELFF
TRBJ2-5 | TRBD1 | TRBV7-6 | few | TGTGCCAGCAGCCCTCAGACAGGGGAAGAGACCCAGTACTTC | CASSPQTGEETQYF
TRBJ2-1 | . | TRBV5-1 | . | TGCGCCAGCAGCTTCAGCGACTATCACGATGAGCAGTTCTTC | CASSFSDYHDEQFF
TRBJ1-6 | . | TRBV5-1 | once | TGCGCCAGCAGCACGTCGGGGGTACCGAATTCACCCCTCCACTTT | CASSTSGVPNSPLHF
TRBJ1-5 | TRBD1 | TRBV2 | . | TGTGCCAGCAGTGAATGGACAGGGGAGCCCCAGCATTTT | CASSEWTGEPQHF
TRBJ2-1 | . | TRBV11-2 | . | TGTGCCAGCAGCTTAGATCGAGACGGGGGTATTATAGGCGAGCAGTTCTTC | CASSLDRDGGIIGEQFF
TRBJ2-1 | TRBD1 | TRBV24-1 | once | TGTGCCACCAGTGATCTGGACAGGGGCGATGAGCAGTTCTTC | CATSDLDRGDEQFF
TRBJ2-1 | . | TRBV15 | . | TGTGCCACCAGCAGAGATTTGTCTAGTGATGAGCAGTTCTTC | CATSRDLSSDEQFF
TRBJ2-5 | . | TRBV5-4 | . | TGTGCCAGCGCGGAGATTCCCCTCGGGAAAGGGGAGACCCAGTACTTC | CASAEIPLGKGETQYF
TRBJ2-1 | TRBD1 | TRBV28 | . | TGTGCCAGCAGCCCTGACAGGGCCGATGAGCAGTTCTTC | CASSPDRADEQFF